This entry lists 22 T cell receptor beta chains sequenced from one sample in a study of spatial heterogeneity in lung cancer. MiXCR, run by TCRdb on the 5' RACE reads, gives a single entry per CDR3 protein. The table records 51,000 or so distinct CDR3 sequences, about 7.4% of them present only once. Time point here: blood at routine non-recurrence follow-up after resection. Whole RNA, isolated from tumor, nontumor lung or frozen PBMC, was sequenced without prior sorting. The sequencing used PBMCs, collected at follow-up. These receptors all come from a female donor with early-stage non-small cell lung cancer.

This clonotype was found many times. The chain is built from TRBV9 and TRBJ1-1; D possibly corresponds to TRBD1 (6 bases). The CDR3 is 15 residues long. The V end lost 0 bases, the J end lost 6 bases, and 15 bases lay between the germline ends. The germline V gene has CDR1 SGDLS and CDR2 YYNGEE. CDR3 sequence reads: CASSVGTGRGAEAFF. DNA for the CDR3: TGTGCCAGCAGCGTAGGAACAGGGAGAGGTGCTGAAGCTTTCTTT. The full variable domain, in which reference TRBV9 and TRBJ1-1 provide the parts outside the CDR3, is DSGVTQTPKHLITATGQRVTLRCSPRSGDLSVYWYQQSLDQGLQFLIQYYNGEERAKGNILERFSAQQFPDLHSELNLSSLELGDSALYFCASSVGTGRGAEAFFGQGTRLTVV.

This clonotype was seen at least ten times. The chain employs TRBV24-1 and TRBJ2-3, with a tentative D call TRBD1 (6 bases). This CDR3 has 15 amino acids. CDR1 is KGHDR, CDR2 SFDVKD, per germline. The V end lost 4 bases, the J end lost 2 bases, and 12 bases lay between the germline ends. Here the CDR3 reads CATSDAGQFTDTQYF. CDR3 DNA sequence: TGTGCCACCAGTGACGCCGGACAGTTCACAGATACGCAGTATTTT.

This clonotype was seen a few times. The chain is built from TRBV21-1 and TRBJ1-1. TRBV21-1 is deemed a pseudogene. CDR3 length: 19 residues. Written as DNA, the CDR3 is TGTGCCAGCAGCAGACAGAAAGGGAAGGAAGGGCGGTTGAACACTGAAGCTTTCTTT. This gives the protein CASSRQKGKEGRLNTEAFF.

This clonotype was recorded many times. This sequence joins TRBV29-1 and TRBJ1-2, with D perhaps matching TRBD1 (5 bases). Per the germline V gene, CDR1 is SQVTM and CDR2 is ANQGSEA. The CDR3 contains 14 residues. Deletions cut 5 bases from V and 5 bases from J, with 18 bases between. This CDR3 reads CSVLDVQGGYGYTF. The DNA for the CDR3 is TGCAGCGTTTTGGATGTGCAGGGCGGGTATGGCTACACCTTC.

CDR3 coding DNA: TGTGCCAGCAGTTTCGGGGGGGCGGGCTACAATGAGCAGTTCTTC. It is translated as CASSFGGAGYNEQFF. The chain couples TRBV5-4 to TRBJ2-1; 8 bases line up with TRBD2. The CDR3 is made up of 15 amino acids. Germline V lookup: CDR1 SGHNT, CDR2 YYREEE (reference sequence). The J segment lost 3 bases and the V segment lost 5 bases, leaving 7 bases of the junction unmatched.

This clonotype was detected ten times or more. Here the CDR3 DNA reads TGCAGTGCTCGGCCCCTCGAGGGCGAAGAGACCCAGTACTTC. It yields the protein CSARPLEGEETQYF. The chain links TRBV20-1 to TRBJ2-5, with D possibly being TRBD2 (5 bases). V lost 5 bases to trimming and J lost 3 bases, with 16 bases between them. The CDR3 extends over 14 amino acids. CDR1 is DFQATT and CDR2 is SNEGSKA in the germline V gene (reference sequence).

At least ten counts were recorded for this clonotype. The genes are TRBV7-3 and TRBJ2-1; a possible D gene is TRBD2 (6 bases). The CDR3 is made up of 16 amino acids. V dropped 5 bases and J dropped 0 bases, with 14 bases sitting between them. CDR1 and CDR2 (germline): SGHTA, FQGTGA. The CDR3 DNA follows: TGTGCCAGCAGCCCGGGGGATTCCAGCTCCTACAATGAGCAGTTCTTC. Amino acids: CASSPGDSSSYNEQFF. The full variable domain, in which reference TRBV7-3 and TRBJ2-1 provide the parts outside the CDR3, is GAGVSQTPSNKVTEKGKYVELRCDPISGHTALYWYRQSLGQGPEFLIYFQGTGAADDSGLPNDRFFAVRPEGSVSTLKIQRTERGDSAVYLCASSPGDSSSYNEQFFGPGTRLTVL.

In its sample, this clonotype was seen many times. The rearrangement uses TRBV5-1 and TRBJ2-3; D might be TRBD1 or TRBD2, each matching 5 bases. V gave up 3 bases and J gave up 6 bases, with 11 bases separating them. There are 13 residues in the CDR3. The germline CDR1 and CDR2 sequences are SGHRS and YFSETQ. CDR3 protein: CASSSGASDTQYF. The CDR3 DNA reads as TGCGCCAGCAGCTCCGGGGCCTCCGATACGCAGTATTTT.

This clonotype has a count of ten or more. This rearrangement joins TRBV2 to TRBJ1-5, with D uncertain. CDR1 and CDR2 from the germline V gene are SNHLY and FYNNEI. CDR3 length: 13 residues. V dropped 7 bases and J dropped 2 bases, with 9 bases sitting between them. This chain's CDR3 is CASKGVGNQPQHF. In DNA form, the CDR3 reads TGTGCCAGCAAGGGAGTAGGCAATCAGCCCCAGCATTTT.

This clonotype was counted at least ten times. The chain employs TRBV28 and TRBJ1-1; D possibly corresponds to TRBD1 (5 bases). Germline V gives CDR1 MDHEN, CDR2 SYDVKM. The V and J ends lost 2 bases and 1 base respectively, with 17 bases between them. CDR3 length: 17 amino acids. DNA of the CDR3: TGTGCCAGCAGTTTACGTTCTAGGGGCGGGGGGAACACTGAAGCTTTCTTT. This translates into CASSLRSRGGGNTEAFF.

This clonotype was found many times. The chain combines TRBV24-1 with TRBJ1-5; 7 positions agree with TRBD1. CDR1 KGHDR and CDR2 SFDVKD come from the germline V gene. The CDR3 extends over 16 amino acids. Trimming removed 4 bases from V and 3 bases from J; junction bases left unmatched: 8. CDR3 sequence: CATSDLRDRVNQPQHF. The CDR3 DNA sequence: TGTGCCACCAGTGACCTCCGGGACAGAGTCAATCAGCCCCAGCATTTT.

This clonotype appeared many times. V gene TRBV7-2 combines with J gene TRBJ1-2, with 9 bases identical to TRBD1. Trimming took 5 bases from V and 2 from J; bases not matched to a gene: 3. Germline V gene lookup returns CDR1 SGHTA and CDR2 FQGNSA. This CDR3 comprises 14 residues. In nucleotides, the CDR3 is TGTGCCAGCAGCCTGGGACAGGGAAACTATGGCTACACCTTC. As protein: CASSLGQGNYGYTF.

In its sample, this clonotype was seen many times. This rearrangement joins TRBV16 to TRBJ1-1; tentative D call: TRBD1 (6 bases). V was shortened by 4 bases and J by 2 bases, with 11 bases between the two germline ends. Germline lookup yields CDR1 KGHSY and CDR2 FQNENV. This CDR3 is 14 amino acids long. The CDR3 nucleotides are TGTGCCAGCAGCCGCTGGACAGTTAACACTGAAGCTTTCTTT. This encodes CASSRWTVNTEAFF.

This clonotype was counted many times. The chain is built from TRBV28 and TRBJ2-7; 7 nucleotides agree with TRBD2. Trimming at V came to 7 bases and at J to 2 bases, leaving 17 bases not matched to a gene. Germline V gene data show CDR1 as MDHEN and CDR2 as SYDVKM. The CDR3 is made up of 17 amino acids. The CDR3 DNA follows: TGTGCCAGCACAACAAGACCGGCGGGGGTCGTAACCTACGAGCAGTACTTC. Translation gives CASTTRPAGVVTYEQYF.

This clonotype has at least ten counts. This sequence joins TRBV7-2 and TRBJ1-2; D not certain. Germline CDR1 SGHTA, CDR2 FQGNSA. This CDR3 has 13 amino acids. Trimming took off 5 bases at V and 2 bases at J, with 9 bases between the two ends. The CDR3 nucleotides read TGTGCCAGCAGCCGACCGGGCAACTATGGCTACACCTTC. As protein: CASSRPGNYGYTF.

This clonotype was counted between two and nine times. The rearrangement uses TRBV6-2 or TRBV6-3 and TRBJ2-7; D may be TRBD1 (5 bases). The CDR3 spans 13 residues. CDR1 and CDR2 from the germline V gene are MNHEY and SVGEGT. V lost 10 bases to trimming and J lost 3 bases, with 16 bases between them. The CDR3 here is CATLQVPIYEQYF. DNA of the CDR3: TGTGCCACCCTACAGGTCCCAATCTACGAGCAGTACTTC.

This clonotype occurred many times. In DNA form, the CDR3 reads TGTGCCAGCAGCGAGGGACTAGCGAGAGATACGCAGTATTTT. Translated: CASSEGLARDTQYF. The chain recombines TRBV3-1 with TRBJ2-3, with 10 bases identical to TRBD2. CDR3 length equals 14 residues. V lost 5 bases, J lost 5 bases, and 4 bases stayed unmatched. Germline V CDR1 and CDR2: LGHDT, YNNKEL (reference sequence).

The chain recombines TRBV14 with TRBJ1-2; the D gene is possibly TRBD1 (6 bases). V lost 5 bases to trimming and J lost 7 bases, with 14 bases between them. This CDR3 comprises 13 residues. Germline V CDR1 and CDR2: SGHDN, FVKESK. The CDR3 DNA sequence: TGTGCCAGCAGCTCAGGGGTTTACTTTGGCTACACCTTC. Its protein is CASSSGVYFGYTF.

This clonotype came up many times. This sequence joins TRBV7-2 and TRBJ2-4; possibly TRBD2 for D (5 bases). V dropped 3 bases and J dropped 6 bases, with 15 bases sitting between them. The CDR3 spans 15 residues. Germline CDR1 reads SGHTA; CDR2 reads FQGNSA. CDR3 residues: CASSFLYTRINIQYF. The CDR3 coding sequence is TGTGCCAGCAGCTTTTTGTACACTAGAATAAACATTCAGTACTTC.

This clonotype was seen ten or more times. The chain links TRBV19 to TRBJ2-2; D might be TRBD2 (6 bases). Germline lookup yields CDR1 LNHDA and CDR2 SQIVND (reference sequence). CDR3 length equals 14 residues. The V and J ends lost 7 bases and 7 bases respectively, with 16 bases between them. DNA for the CDR3: TGTGCCAGTACCGGGCTAGCGTCGGTCGGGGAGCTGTTTTTT. It yields the protein CASTGLASVGELFF.

The genes are TRBV20-1 and TRBJ2-3, with D possibly matching TRBD2 (6 bases). Trimming cost V 4 bases and J 6 bases, with 17 bases left between them. Looked up from germline, CDR1 is DFQATT and CDR2 is SNEGSKA (reference sequence). This CDR3 spans 14 amino acids. The CDR3 sequence is CSAKPGLHPDTQYF. As DNA, the CDR3 is TGCAGTGCTAAGCCGGGACTCCACCCGGATACGCAGTATTTT.

V and J are TRBV5-1 and TRBJ2-1; 9 nucleotides agree with TRBD2. CDR1 is SGHRS and CDR2 is YFSETQ in the germline V gene. This CDR3 comprises 15 residues. Trimming took 3 bases from V and 7 from J; bases not matched to a gene: 8. CDR3 in DNA: TGCGCCAGCAGCTCAAGCGGGGGGTCCCAAAATGAGCAGTTCTTC. Its translation: CASSSSGGSQNEQFF.